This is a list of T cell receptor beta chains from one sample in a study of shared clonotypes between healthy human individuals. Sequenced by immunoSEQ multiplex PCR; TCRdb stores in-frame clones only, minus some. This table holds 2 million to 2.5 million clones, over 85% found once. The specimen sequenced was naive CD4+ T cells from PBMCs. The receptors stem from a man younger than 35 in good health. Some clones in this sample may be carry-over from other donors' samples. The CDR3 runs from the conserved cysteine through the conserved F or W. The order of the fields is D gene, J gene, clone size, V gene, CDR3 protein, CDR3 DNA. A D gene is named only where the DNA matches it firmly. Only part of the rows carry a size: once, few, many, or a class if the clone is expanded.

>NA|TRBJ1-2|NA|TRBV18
CASSPGQTTHYGYTF
TGTGCCAGCTCACCGGGGCAGACGACTCATTATGGCTACACCTTC
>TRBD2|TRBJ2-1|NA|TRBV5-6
CASSLVAGAYNEQFF
TGTGCCAGCAGCTTGGTCGCGGGGGCCTACAATGAGCAGTTCTTC
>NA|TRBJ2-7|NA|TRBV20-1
CSASRRDEQYF
TGCAGTGCTAGTCGGCGCGACGAGCAGTACTTC
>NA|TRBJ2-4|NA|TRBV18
CASSPGSLGAKNIQYF
TGTGCCAGCTCACCGGGGTCTTTAGGGGCCAAAAACATTCAGTACTTC
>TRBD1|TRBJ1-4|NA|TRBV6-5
CASRDRGRGVEKLFF
TGTGCCAGCAGGGACAGGGGGCGCGGAGTTGAAAAACTGTTTTTT
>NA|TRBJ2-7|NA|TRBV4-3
CASSQDLREPYEQYF
TGCGCCAGCAGCCAAGATCTCCGGGAACCCTACGAGCAGTACTTC
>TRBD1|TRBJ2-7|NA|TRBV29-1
CSVQRQGATYEQYF
TGCAGCGTCCAGCGACAGGGGGCAACCTACGAGCAGTACTTC
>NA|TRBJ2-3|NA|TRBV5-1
CASSLEQATDTQYF
TGCGCCAGCAGCTTGGAACAGGCAACAGATACGCAGTATTTT
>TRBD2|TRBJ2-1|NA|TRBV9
CASSTSGREYNEQFF
TGTGCCAGCAGCACTAGCGGGAGGGAGTACAATGAGCAGTTCTTC
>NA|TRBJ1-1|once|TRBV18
CASSPGGTDTEAFF
TGTGCCAGCTCTCCCGGGGGGACGGACACTGAAGCTTTCTTT
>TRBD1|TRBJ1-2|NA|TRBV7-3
CASSPQGANYGYTF
TGTGCCAGCAGCCCTCAGGGGGCCAACTATGGCTACACCTTC
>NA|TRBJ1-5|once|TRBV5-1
CASSQTPGTEPQHF
TGCGCCAGCAGCCAGACGCCCGGAACTGAGCCCCAGCATTTT
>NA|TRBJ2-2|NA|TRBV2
CASSGITGELFF
TGTGCCAGCAGCGGGATAACCGGGGAGCTGTTTTTT
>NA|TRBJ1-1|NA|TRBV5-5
CASSLAGRNTEAFF
TGTGCCAGCAGCTTGGCCGGCAGGAACACTGAAGCTTTCTTT
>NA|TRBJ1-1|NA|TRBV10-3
CAISEPQGEVTEAFF
TGTGCCATCAGTGAGCCGCAGGGTGAGGTCACTGAAGCTTTCTTT
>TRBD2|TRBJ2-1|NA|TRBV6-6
CASSPTSDGTYNEQFF
TGTGCCAGCAGTCCCACTAGCGATGGCACCTACAATGAGCAGTTCTTC
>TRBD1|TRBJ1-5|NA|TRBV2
CASGQNRGHNQPQHF
TGTGCCAGCGGGCAAAACAGGGGGCACAATCAGCCCCAGCATTTT
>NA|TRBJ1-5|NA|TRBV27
CASSTRAAGMSNQPQHF
TGTGCCAGCAGTACTCGGGCGGCAGGGATGAGCAATCAGCCCCAGCATTTT